The clone carrying this TCR beta chain appeared a few times. Its antigen is as yet unknown. The data derive from a study of regulatory T cells in long-lasting Graves disease. Findings and caveats of the study: Preferential use of TRBV28, TRBJ1-2 and TRBJ2-5 was seen in persistent disease.

Germline-derived CDR1 and CDR2 are ENHRY and SYGVKD. The CDR3 is 13 residues long. The V end lost 3 bases, the J end lost 1 base, and 6 bases lay between the germline ends. Documented time point: newly diagnosed GD, antithyroid drugs for less than 3 months. From PBMCs, RNA was extracted and then used to make the TCR library. Sequencing libraries for TCR beta were prepared with iRepertoire HTBI primers and Arm-PCR of CDR3 regions. Methods used by the authors: The identification of 62 TRBV and roughly 15 TRBJ segments was made across samples. TCRdb processed the multiplex PCR reads anew with MiXCR; each CDR3 protein has one entry. These V and J calls rely on TCRdb rather than the paper's analysis. The sample consists of 350,000 to 500,000 distinct CDR3 sequences, 13% to 15% of them appearing once. The same data also contributed to another study, on T cells in Graves' hyperthyroidism and ophthalmopathy.

This clonotype originated in a woman aged 50 to 60 with Graves disease. Material: peripheral blood mononuclear cells (PBMCs), obtained at new diagnosis, from a patient treated with antithyroid drugs. The rearrangement links TRBV10-3 to TRBJ1-1; D uncertain. The CDR3 sequence: CAISEAGNTEAFF. Written as DNA, the CDR3 is TGTGCCATCAGTGAAGCAGGGAACACTGAAGCTTTCTTT.